A single sample gave rise to the 12 T cell receptor beta chains below, sequenced in a study of blood T cell repertoires in COVID-19 (dated by TCRdb to about 2020). Libraries were built with the immunoSEQ multiplex PCR assay. TCRdb's version of the immuneACCESS table is confined to in-frame rearrangements and falls short of the full clone set. An unresolved V gene accounts for under half of the shortfall where checked; the remainder is of unknown origin. The table for this sample lists about 120,000 clones; around nine tenths of them were counted only once. Of the sample, 1% to 1.5% is held by the ten largest clones. Specimen: peripheral blood. The receptors were gathered from a woman aged 80 or over with acute or convalescent COVID-19.

J is TRBJ2-1 and V is TRBV5-4; 14 bases agree with TRBD2. The V segment lost 4 bases and the J segment 7 bases; nucleotides outside the gene matches: 4. Germline lookup yields CDR1 SGHNT and CDR2 YYREEE (reference sequence). There are 15 residues in the CDR3. The CDR3 DNA sequence: TGTGCCAGCAGCCCGGGACTAGCGGGAGTTAATGAGCAGTTCTTC. Its protein product is CASSPGLAGVNEQFF.

This clone came up once. V is TRBV28 and J is TRBJ2-7, with 9 bases identical to TRBD2. V lost 5 bases and J lost 1; bases outside the gene matches: 9. CDR1 MDHEN and CDR2 SYDVKM come from the germline V gene. This CDR3 is 16 amino acids long. The CDR3 here is CASSMTSGVLSYEQYF. The CDR3 coding sequence is TGTGCCAGCAGTATGACTAGCGGAGTTCTTTCCTACGAGCAGTACTTC.

The gene calls are TRBV6-5 and TRBJ1-5; D gene ambiguous. V was shortened by 8 bases and J by 8 bases, with 16 bases between the two germline ends. Germline values: CDR1 MNHEY, CDR2 SVGAGI. This CDR3 is 13 amino acids long. Here the CDR3 reads CASGSSGGKPQHF. CDR3 nucleotides: TGTGCCAGCGGAAGCAGCGGAGGGAAGCCCCAGCATTTT.

The gene calls are TRBV7-2 and TRBJ2-2, with D unclear. V lost 0 bases and J lost 1, with 9 bases in between. The CDR3 runs 16 residues. Germline CDR1 is SGHTA and CDR2 is FQGNSA. CDR3 sequence: CASSLATTQNTGELFF. The CDR3 nucleotides read TGTGCCAGCAGCTTAGCAACCACACAGAACACCGGGGAGCTGTTTTTT.

The genes are TRBV7-6 and TRBJ2-5, with 8 positions matching TRBD2. The CDR3 has 16 residues. V was pared by 2 bases and J by 10 bases, with 15 bases of the junction left unmatched. The V gene's germline CDR1 is SGHVS and CDR2 FNYEAQ. The CDR3 is CASSLTASGYLGVQYF. CDR3 DNA: TGTGCCAGCAGCTTAACGGCTAGCGGGTACCTGGGGGTCCAGTACTTC.

The chain combines TRBV2 with TRBJ2-3; D is uncertain. The CDR3 totals 12 residues. Trimming removed 3 bases from V and 2 bases from J, with 3 bases in between. Germline CDR1 is SNHLY and CDR2 is FYNNEI. The CDR3, as DNA: TGTGCCAGCAGTGACTACACAGATACGCAGTATTTT. Amino acid sequence: CASSDYTDTQYF. Supplemented by reference TRBV2 and TRBJ2-3, the full variable domain reads EPEVTQTPSHQVTQMGQEVILRCVPISNHLYFYWYRQILGQKVEFLVSFYNNEISEKSEIFDDQFSVERPDGSNFTLKIRSTKLEDSAMYFCASSDYTDTQYFGPGTRLTVL.

In this sample, this clone turned up many times. This chain joins TRBV29-1 and TRBJ1-2; possibly TRBD1 for D (5 bases). V lost 3 bases and J lost 4, with 9 bases in between. This CDR3 spans 12 amino acids. Per germline, CDR1 SQVTM and CDR2 ANQGSEA. This chain's CDR3 is CSVDIRGYGYTF. In DNA form, the CDR3 reads TGCAGCGTTGACATAAGGGGCTATGGCTACACCTTC.

A single count supports this clone. The V gene is TRBV5-1, the J gene TRBJ2-3, with 7 nucleotides matching TRBD2. After removal of 2 bases from V and 3 bases from J, the junction contained 6 bases not matched to a gene. The CDR3 consists of 15 residues. Per germline, CDR1 SGHRS and CDR2 YFSETQ. This CDR3 is CASSLWEGGTDTQYF. CDR3 coding DNA: TGCGCCAGCAGCTTATGGGAGGGTGGAACAGATACGCAGTATTTT.

The CDR3 is CASSFGTSAKWEQFF. CDR3 in DNA: TGTGCCAGCAGCTTTGGGACTAGCGCCAAGTGGGAGCAGTTCTTC. The V gene is TRBV7-9, the J gene TRBJ2-1; 10 bases map to TRBD2. V lost 3 bases, J lost 10 bases, and 9 bases stayed unmatched. The CDR3 sequence is 15 residues long. Germline assignment: CDR1 SEHNR and CDR2 FQNEAQ (reference sequence). Looking up the rest from reference TRBV7-9 and TRBJ2-1 gives the full variable domain: DTGVSQNPRHKITKRGQNVTFRCDPISEHNRLYWYRQTLGQGPEFLTYFQNEAQLEKSRLLSDRFSAERPKGSFSTLEIQRTEQGDSAMYLCASSFGTSAKWEQFFGPGTRLTVL.

The rearrangement links TRBV4-1 to TRBJ2-7; TRBD2 matches at 9 bases. This CDR3 has 17 amino acids. Germline lookup yields CDR1 MGHRA and CDR2 YSYEKL. V was clipped by 0 bases and J by 4 bases; unmatched bases: 10. CDR3 sequence: CASSQDYSAGGWYEQYF. CDR3 coding DNA: TGCGCCAGCAGCCAAGATTATTCAGCGGGAGGCTGGTACGAGCAGTACTTC.

The rearrangement uses TRBV5-1 and TRBJ1-4, with 8 bases fitting TRBD1. V was clipped by 4 bases and J by 8 bases; unmatched bases: 10. The CDR3 contains 15 residues. CDR1 and CDR2 from the germline V gene are SGHRS and YFSETQ. CDR3 residues: CASSTDRGPQEKLFF. Written as DNA, the CDR3 is TGCGCCAGCAGCACCGACAGGGGACCTCAGGAAAAACTGTTTTTT. The whole variable domain, filled in from reference TRBV5-1 and TRBJ1-4, reads KAGVTQTPRYLIKTRGQQVTLSCSPISGHRSVSWYQQTPGQGLQFLFEYFSETQRNKGNFPGRFSGRQFSNSRSEMNVSTLELGDSALYLCASSTDRGPQEKLFFGSGTQLSVL.

The chain couples TRBV7-3 to TRBJ1-6; TRBD1 aligns across 7 bases. The ends lost 1 base at V and 4 bases at J; junction bases unmatched: 4. The CDR3 contains 16 residues. Germline lookup yields CDR1 SGHTA and CDR2 FQGTGA. This CDR3 reads CASSLNPTGYNSPLHF. CDR3 bases: TGTGCCAGCAGCTTAAACCCGACAGGGTATAATTCACCCCTCCACTTT.